A selection of T cell receptor beta chains follows, all from one sample in a study of T cells after yellow fever vaccination. MiXCR, run by TCRdb on the 5' RACE reads, gives a single entry per CDR3 protein. The sample contains some 600,000 distinct CDR3 sequences, more than 9% of which appear only once. The sequencing used PBMCs, collected on the day of the yellow fever booster vaccination. The receptor source for this set is a man between 25 and 39 years old who received the YFV17D yellow fever vaccine. CDR3s include the opening cysteine and the closing phenylalanine or tryptophan. A D gene is named only where the DNA matches it firmly. Some rows have no size entry. The others give once, few or many, or a class for an expanded clone.

J gene	D gene	clone size	V gene	CDR3 length	CDR3 protein	CDR3 DNA
TRBJ2-1	.	.	TRBV7-9	12	CASSLEGYGQFF	TGTGCCAGCAGCTTAGAGGGGTATGGGCAGTTCTTC
TRBJ2-7	TRBD1	.	TRBV5-6	15	CASSWTGTGSYEQYF	TGTGCCAGCAGCTGGACCGGGACAGGGTCCTACGAGCAGTACTTC
TRBJ2-2	TRBD1	.	TRBV5-4	17	CASSPHDRGRLAGELFF	TGTGCCAGCAGCCCCCACGACAGGGGGAGGTTGGCCGGGGAGCTGTTTTTT
TRBJ1-2	TRBD1	many	TRBV7-2	15	CASSPRSQGDGGYTF	TGTGCCAGCAGCCCCCGGTCGCAGGGGGACGGTGGCTACACCTTC
TRBJ2-3	.	.	TRBV4-2	15	CASSQDQLATDTQYF	TGTGCCAGCAGCCAAGATCAACTAGCAACAGATACGCAGTATTTT
TRBJ2-5	.	few	TRBV18	13	CASSPAIQETQYF	TGTGCCAGCTCACCAGCGATCCAAGAGACCCAGTACTTC
TRBJ1-5	.	few	TRBV20-1	13	CSASPGPNQPQHF	TGCAGTGCTAGCCCGGGGCCCAATCAGCCCCAGCATTTT
TRBJ2-3	TRBD2	few	TRBV20-1	16	CSASSKGLVKFDTQYF	TGCAGTGCTAGCTCCAAGGGACTAGTGAAATTCGATACGCAGTATTTT
TRBJ2-1	.	once	TRBV28	13	CASSNPPTVKLFF	TGTGCCAGCAGTAACCCCCCGACGGTAAAGCTGTTCTTC
TRBJ1-5	.	few	TRBV20-1	13	CSAVKGRDQPQHF	TGCAGTGCTGTAAAGGGAAGGGATCAGCCCCAGCATTTT
TRBJ2-5	.	few	TRBV7-2	14	CASSLADVVKTQYF	TGTGCCAGCAGCTTAGCAGACGTGGTGAAGACCCAGTACTTC
TRBJ1-1	TRBD1	few	TRBV6-2/TRBV6-3	15	CASSPRQGARTEAFF	TGTGCCAGCAGCCCACGACAGGGGGCGAGGACTGAAGCTTTCTTT
TRBJ1-1	.	.	TRBV15	12	CATSKWNTEAFF	TGTGCCACCAGCAAATGGAACACTGAAGCTTTCTTT
TRBJ2-6	.	few	TRBV20-1	17	CSAQGRPQHSGANVLTF	TGCAGTGCCCAAGGGCGGCCGCAACACTCTGGGGCCAACGTCCTGACTTTC
TRBJ2-6	.	few	TRBV29-1	16	CSVPRDRSSGANVLTF	TGCAGCGTGCCCCGAGACAGGAGCTCTGGGGCCAACGTCCTGACTTTC
TRBJ2-7	TRBD1	.	TRBV29-1	16	CSVEGSRDRGSYEQYF	TGCAGCGTTGAAGGTAGCCGGGACAGGGGATCCTACGAGCAGTACTTC
TRBJ2-3	TRBD1	few	TRBV6-2/TRBV6-3	16	CASSYSRTGSTDTQYF	TGTGCCAGCAGTTACTCCCGGACAGGTAGCACAGATACGCAGTATTTT
TRBJ2-1	.	few	TRBV20-1	11	CSAGDYNEQFF	TGCAGTGCTGGGGATTACAATGAGCAGTTCTTC
TRBJ2-3	TRBD2	.	TRBV6-1	16	CASSQGLAGGPDTQYF	TGTGCCAGCAGTCAGGGACTAGCGGGAGGTCCAGATACGCAGTATTTT
TRBJ2-1	.	few	TRBV6-2/TRBV6-3	14	CASSYSILVNEQFF	TGTGCCAGCAGTTACTCGATTTTAGTAAATGAGCAGTTCTTC
TRBJ1-1	.	few	TRBV7-2	13	CASIQTAFTEAFF	TGTGCCAGCATACAGACAGCCTTCACTGAAGCTTTCTTT
TRBJ2-7	TRBD1	.	TRBV5-1	15	CASSLAGQGVDEQYF	TGCGCCAGCAGCTTGGCAGGACAGGGTGTCGACGAGCAGTACTTC
TRBJ2-3	.	few	TRBV20-1	13	CSARVPVLDTQYF	TGCAGTGCTAGAGTCCCGGTTCTGGATACGCAGTATTTT
TRBJ1-2	.	few	TRBV5-1	14	CASTIQGTDYGYTF	TGCGCCAGCACCATCCAGGGTACGGACTATGGCTACACCTTC
TRBJ1-3	.	.	TRBV10-2	16	CASSDWAPGSGNTIYF	TGCGCCAGCAGTGATTGGGCCCCCGGGTCTGGAAACACCATATATTTT
TRBJ2-3	.	.	TRBV7-2	13	CASSSPHTDTQYF	TGTGCCAGCAGCTCGCCCCACACAGATACGCAGTATTTT
TRBJ2-1	.	.	TRBV13	15	CASSLGLRGNNEQFF	TGTGCCAGCAGCTTAGGGCTTCGGGGCAACAATGAGCAGTTCTTC
TRBJ2-2	.	few	TRBV7-3	13	CASSLTIAGELFF	TGTGCCAGCAGCTTAACGATAGCCGGGGAGCTGTTTTTT
TRBJ2-5	TRBD2	few	TRBV20-1	19	CSARDPRLAGGQRGKTQYF	TGCAGTGCTAGAGATCCACGACTAGCGGGAGGTCAAAGGGGAAAGACCCAGTACTTC
TRBJ2-3	.	few	TRBV5-4	15	CASSLVGQPTDTQYF	TGTGCCAGCAGCTTGGTGGGCCAACCTACAGATACGCAGTATTTT
TRBJ2-2	TRBD2	few	TRBV14	16	CASSRTSGRTTGELFF	TGTGCCAGCAGCCGTACTAGCGGGCGTACCACCGGGGAGCTGTTTTTT
TRBJ1-1	.	.	TRBV12-3/TRBV12-4	15	CASSFWGAMNTEAFF	TGTGCCAGCAGTTTCTGGGGGGCCATGAACACTGAAGCTTTCTTT
TRBJ2-7	.	few	TRBV7-9	13	CASGLGGRAEQYF	TGTGCCAGCGGCCTTGGCGGTAGGGCCGAGCAGTACTTC
TRBJ2-3	.	.	TRBV18	13	CASSPPTHHTQYF	TGTGCCAGCTCACCACCGACCCACCATACGCAGTATTTT
TRBJ2-3	.	once	TRBV20-1	14	CSARRGRGSDTQYF	TGCAGTGCAAGGAGGGGGCGTGGGTCAGATACGCAGTATTTT
TRBJ2-3	.	.	TRBV10-3	12	CAISGRGDTQYF	TGTGCCATCAGTGGTCGGGGAGATACGCAGTATTTT
TRBJ2-1	TRBD2	few	TRBV5-1	16	CASSVETGLAYNEQFF	TGCGCCAGCAGTGTTGAAACGGGACTAGCATACAATGAGCAGTTCTTC
TRBJ2-7	TRBD1	few	TRBV20-1	15	CSASPGTGLAYEQYF	TGCAGTGCTAGCCCCGGGACAGGGTTGGCCTACGAGCAGTACTTC
TRBJ1-4	.	.	TRBV25-1	13	CASRMTGGEKLFF	TGTGCCAGCAGAATGACAGGCGGTGAAAAACTGTTTTTT
TRBJ2-7	TRBD1	few	TRBV5-1	15	CASSLAQGVPYEQYF	TGCGCCAGCAGCTTGGCACAGGGGGTTCCCTACGAGCAGTACTTC
TRBJ2-1	TRBD2	.	TRBV20-1	11	CSATPGLAGVF	TGCAGTGCTACACCGGGACTAGCGGGAGTCTTC
TRBJ2-1	.	.	TRBV6-6	11	CASSSGPQQFF	TGTGCCAGCAGTTCGGGGCCGCAGCAGTTCTTC
TRBJ2-7	TRBD1	few	TRBV9	15	CASSVEPGQGVEQYF	TGTGCCAGCAGCGTCGAACCGGGACAGGGTGTTGAGCAGTACTTC
TRBJ2-5	.	.	TRBV7-2	14	CASATRDRQETQYF	TGTGCCAGCGCCACACGAGACAGACAAGAGACCCAGTACTTC
TRBJ2-7	.	few	TRBV18	15	CASSHAGTPRGLQYF	TGTGCCAGCTCACACGCCGGGACTCCACGGGGTTTGCAGTACTTC
TRBJ2-5	.	.	TRBV7-9	16	CASSLARFGHRETQYF	TGTGCCAGCAGCTTAGCGCGCTTTGGGCATCGGGAGACCCAGTACTTC
TRBJ2-7	.	many	TRBV5-1	15	CASSLGQTISYEQYF	TGCGCCAGCAGCTTGGGACAGACTATCTCCTACGAGCAGTACTTC
TRBJ2-1	.	few	TRBV4-3	16	CASSQGTASGRSEQFF	TGCGCCAGCAGCCAAGGGACCGCCAGTGGTCGCAGTGAGCAGTTCTTC